The rows below give T cell receptor beta chains drawn from one sample of a study of T cell repertoires in cytomegalovirus infection. MiXCR, applied by TCRdb to the reads, yields one record per CDR3 protein. This table holds over 300,000 distinct CDR3 sequences, under 20% found once. The material sequenced was PBMCs. Receptor source: a human donor in good health (CMV status not recorded). Some clones in this sample may be carry-over from other donors' samples. CDR3s include the opening cysteine and the closing phenylalanine or tryptophan. Each record gives: CDR3 protein, CDR3 DNA, clone size, J gene, V gene, D gene. A D gene is named only where the DNA matches it firmly. Clone size is shown for a subset of rows, as once, few, many or a class of expanded clone.

CDR3: CASSSPGLEQFF; DNA: TGTGCCAGCAGCTCCCCCGGCCTTGAGCAGTTCTTC; size: -; J: TRBJ2-1; V: TRBV7-2; D: -
CDR3: CSAPPGDSGGKLFF; DNA: TGCAGTGCCCCCCCCGGGGACAGCGGTGGAAAACTGTTTTTT; size: few; J: TRBJ1-4; V: TRBV20-1; D: TRBD1
CDR3: CASSQLRQGVSGTEQFF; DNA: TGTGCCAGCAGCCAACTCCGACAGGGGGTTTCGGGGACGGAGCAGTTCTTC; size: -; J: TRBJ2-1; V: TRBV4-2; D: TRBD1
CDR3: CASSQDPTNTEAFF; DNA: TGTGCCAGCAGCCAAGACCCGACGAACACTGAAGCTTTCTTT; size: few; J: TRBJ1-1; V: TRBV4-2; D: -
CDR3: CASSLVTGVMNTEAFF; DNA: TGTGCCAGCAGCTTAGTTACAGGGGTCATGAACACTGAAGCTTTCTTT; size: many; J: TRBJ1-1; V: TRBV7-2; D: TRBD1
CDR3: CASILDRNTEAFF; DNA: TGTGCCAGCATATTGGATCGGAACACTGAAGCTTTCTTT; size: few; J: TRBJ1-1; V: TRBV7-8; D: -
CDR3: CASSGGTSGGGSTDTQYF; DNA: TGTGCCAGCAGCGGGGGGACTAGCGGGGGAGGATCCACAGATACGCAGTATTTT; size: few; J: TRBJ2-3; V: TRBV5-6; D: TRBD2
CDR3: CASSPLGGGADTQYF; DNA: TGTGCCAGCAGCCCTTTGGGGGGGGGCGCAGATACGCAGTATTTT; size: -; J: TRBJ2-3; V: TRBV11-2; D: -
CDR3: CASSYAVETGAFFGRGNQPQHF; DNA: TGTGCCAGCAGTTACGCCGTCGAGACAGGGGCTTTCTTCGGGCGTGGCAATCAGCCCCAGCATTTT; size: few; J: TRBJ1-5; V: TRBV6-6; D: TRBD1
CDR3: CASSQVWTGTGNTEAFF; DNA: TGCGCCAGCAGCCAAGTATGGACCGGGACAGGGAACACTGAAGCTTTCTTT; size: -; J: TRBJ1-1; V: TRBV4-1; D: TRBD1
CDR3: CATGGSNQPQHF; DNA: TGTGCCACCGGGGGTAGCAATCAGCCCCAGCATTTT; size: many; J: TRBJ1-5; V: TRBV28; D: -
CDR3: CASSSPTGFSTDTQYF; DNA: TGTGCCAGCAGCTCACCCACAGGGTTTAGCACAGATACGCAGTATTTT; size: few; J: TRBJ2-3; V: TRBV9; D: -
CDR3: CASSSRPSAETQYF; DNA: TGTGCCAGCAGCTCTCGTCCCAGCGCAGAGACCCAGTACTTC; size: many; J: TRBJ2-5; V: TRBV7-9; D: -
CDR3: CATSGTGNTGELFF; DNA: TGTGCCACCAGTGGGACAGGGAACACCGGGGAGCTGTTTTTT; size: few; J: TRBJ2-2; V: TRBV24-1; D: TRBD1
CDR3: CASSAGVRDQPQHF; DNA: TGTGCCAGCAGTGCAGGGGTGAGGGATCAGCCCCAGCATTTT; size: -; J: TRBJ1-5; V: TRBV12-3/TRBV12-4; D: -
CDR3: CASSQDDTSEETQYF; DNA: TGTGCCAGCAGCCAAGATGATACGTCCGAAGAGACCCAGTACTTC; size: -; J: TRBJ2-5; V: TRBV3-1; D: -
CDR3: CASSESGGWFQAFF; DNA: TGTGCCAGCAGTGAATCAGGGGGCTGGTTTCAGGCTTTCTTT; size: -; J: TRBJ1-1; V: TRBV25-1; D: TRBD1
CDR3: CASSGPGQGPDEQYF; DNA: TGTGCCAGTAGTGGACCGGGACAGGGACCTGACGAGCAGTACTTC; size: few; J: TRBJ2-7; V: TRBV19; D: TRBD1
CDR3: CASSPPRGRGPDTQYF; DNA: TGTGCCAGCAGTCCCCCCCGGGGCCGCGGACCAGATACGCAGTATTTT; size: many; J: TRBJ2-3; V: TRBV6-1; D: -
CDR3: CATSSRQGASYNSPLHF; DNA: TGTGCCACCAGCAGTCGACAGGGGGCATCCTATAATTCACCCCTCCACTTT; size: -; J: TRBJ1-6; V: TRBV15; D: TRBD1
CDR3: CASSLNSGETQYF; DNA: TGTGCCAGCAGTTTGAACAGTGGGGAGACCCAGTACTTC; size: many; J: TRBJ2-5; V: TRBV12-3/TRBV12-4; D: -
CDR3: CASARAASPDTQYF; DNA: TGTGCCAGCGCCCGGGCCGCCAGCCCCGATACGCAGTATTTT; size: -; J: TRBJ2-3; V: TRBV28; D: -
CDR3: CASSRGGQNTEAFF; DNA: TGTGCCAGCAGTCGAGGAGGCCAGAACACTGAAGCTTTCTTT; size: many; J: TRBJ1-1; V: TRBV12-3/TRBV12-4; D: -
CDR3: CASSLWGERNTIYF; DNA: TGTGCCAGCAGCTTGTGGGGAGAAAGAAACACCATATATTTT; size: many; J: TRBJ1-3; V: TRBV7-9; D: -
CDR3: CASSYSGSGAGELYEQYF; DNA: TGTGCCAGCAGTTACTCGGGATCTGGGGCGGGTGAGCTCTACGAGCAGTACTTC; size: many; J: TRBJ2-7; V: TRBV6-5; D: -
CDR3: CSAKTDSNQPQHF; DNA: TGCAGTGCTAAGACAGATAGCAATCAGCCCCAGCATTTT; size: -; J: TRBJ1-5; V: TRBV20-1; D: -
CDR3: CASSQDLSGGYEQYF; DNA: TGTGCCAGCAGCCAAGATCTGAGCGGGGGTTACGAGCAGTACTTC; size: many; J: TRBJ2-7; V: TRBV4-2; D: TRBD2
CDR3: CASSPNRGRREKLFF; DNA: TGTGCCAGCAGTCCAAACAGGGGGCGCCGTGAAAAACTGTTTTTT; size: few; J: TRBJ1-4; V: TRBV2; D: TRBD1
CDR3: CASTRDRIEQYF; DNA: TGTGCCAGCACCCGGGACAGAATCGAGCAGTACTTC; size: -; J: TRBJ2-7; V: TRBV12-3/TRBV12-4; D: TRBD1
CDR3: CSVEELGGSEQYF; DNA: TGCAGCGTTGAAGAGTTAGGGGGTTCCGAGCAGTACTTC; size: -; J: TRBJ2-7; V: TRBV29-1; D: -
CDR3: CASSRGLNTGELFF; DNA: TGTGCCAGCAGTCGGGGGTTAAACACCGGGGAGCTGTTTTTT; size: few; J: TRBJ2-2; V: TRBV6-8; D: -